This entry lists 12 T cell receptor beta chains sequenced from one sample in a study of blood T cell repertoires in COVID-19. The repertoire was sequenced with immunoSEQ multiplex PCR; TCRdb's copy has only in-frame clones and lacks some. The sample lists around 250,000 clones; around 89% were seen once. Sequences were obtained from peripheral blood. All receptors derive from an older woman with COVID-19, enrolled during active disease.

This clone was detected only once. The chain recombines TRBV9 with TRBJ2-7; 9 bases map to TRBD2. CDR3 length equals 15 residues. Looked up from germline, CDR1 is SGDLS and CDR2 is YYNGEE. V shed 2 bases and J 4 bases; nucleotides not matched to a gene: 7. The CDR3 spells CASSVRPAGGYEQYF. The CDR3 nucleotides read TGTGCCAGCAGCGTTAGACCAGCGGGAGGTTACGAGCAGTACTTC.

In its sample, this clone was seen once. This rearrangement joins TRBV5-4 to TRBJ2-3; TRBD2 might be the D (7 bases). CDR1 is SGHNT and CDR2 is YYREEE in the germline V gene (reference sequence). The CDR3 contains 15 residues. V lost 5 bases and J lost 2, with 15 bases in between. CDR3 sequence (DNA): TGTGCCAGCAGGCTAGGGGGGGGGCACACAGATACGCAGTATTTT. Translated, it gives CASRLGGGHTDTQYF.

This chain connects TRBV25-1 to TRBJ2-1, with 9 bases identical to TRBD1. V dropped 4 bases and J dropped 4; count of bases not matched to a gene: 5. Germline V gene sequence: CDR1 MGHDK, CDR2 SYGVNS. The CDR3 runs 15 residues. The CDR3 region is CASSGRDREYNEQFF. CDR3 sequence (DNA): TGTGCCAGCAGTGGCCGGGACAGGGAATACAATGAGCAGTTCTTC. The full variable domain, completed using reference TRBV25-1 and TRBJ2-1, is EADIYQTPRYLVIGTGKKITLECSQTMGHDKMYWYQQDPGMELHLIHYSYGVNSTEKGDLSSESTVSRIRTEHFPLTLESARPSHTSQYLCASSGRDREYNEQFFGPGTRLTVL.

The chain recombines TRBV23-1 with TRBJ2-5, with TRBD1 matching 12 bases. TRBV23-1 is an ORF; its function is uncertain. The trim removed 1 base at V and 5 bases at J, leaving 5 bases unmatched. This CDR3 contains 16 residues. The CDR3 spells CASSQFRDRGRETQYF. CDR3 DNA sequence: TGCGCCAGCAGTCAATTCCGGGACAGGGGGCGGGAGACCCAGTACTTC.

Notes on this clone: Other DNA sequences within the sample encode an identical CDR3. This chain uses TRBV15 with TRBJ1-2; 7 positions match TRBD1. V lost 5 bases and J lost 5; bases outside the gene matches: 5. The germline V gene encodes CDR1 LNHNV and CDR2 YYDKDF (reference sequence). The CDR3 length is 13 residues. In nucleotides, the CDR3 is TGTGCCACCAGCGGGGACAGAGGTTATGGCTACACCTTC. It codes for CATSGDRGYGYTF.

The V call is TRBV4-1, the J call TRBJ2-7; no definite D call. Germline assignment: CDR1 MGHRA and CDR2 YSYEKL. The CDR3 is made up of 14 amino acids. Trimming pared 4 bases from V and 6 bases from J, leaving 16 bases between. CDR3 in amino acids: CASSPPGPAAEQYF. CDR3 nucleotides: TGCGCCAGCAGCCCCCCTGGGCCGGCAGCCGAGCAGTACTTC.

The chain has TRBV11-1 and TRBJ2-1; perhaps TRBD2 as D (7 bases). This CDR3 contains 16 residues. The germline V gene has CDR1 SGHAT and CDR2 FQDESV (reference sequence). Trimming removed 4 bases from V and 5 bases from J, with 18 bases in between. Written as DNA, the CDR3 is TGTGCCAGCAGCTCACCTCGCGGGGGCGCGGACAATGAGCAGTTCTTC. Translating gives CASSSPRGGADNEQFF.

The gene calls are TRBV5-4 and TRBJ1-1; a weak D match, TRBD1 (5 bases). Deletions cut 2 bases from V and 9 bases from J, with 14 bases between. The CDR3 loop spans 13 amino acids. Germline-derived CDR1 and CDR2 are SGHNT and YYREEE (reference sequence). The CDR3 loop reads CASSLSQGIQAFF. In nucleotides, the CDR3 is TGTGCCAGCAGCTTAAGTCAGGGAATCCAAGCTTTCTTT.

V is TRBV4-2 and J is TRBJ2-1; unclear D gene. V was cut by 0 bases and J by 2 bases, with 8 bases left in between. Germline assignment: CDR1 LGHNA and CDR2 YNFKEQ. CDR3 length equals 15 residues. Here the CDR3 DNA reads TGTGCCAGCAGCCAAGAAGCGCTAGCCTACAATGAGCAGTTCTTC. It is translated as CASSQEALAYNEQFF.

Concerning this clone: One end of the junction varies from germline; a read error may be responsible. This chain connects TRBV19 to TRBJ1-2, with D possibly matching TRBD1 (5 bases). CDR1 is LNHDA and CDR2 is SQIVND in the germline V gene (reference sequence). This CDR3 is 12 amino acids long. CDR3 region: CASSQTGDGVLF. The CDR3 DNA follows: TGTGCCAGTAGCCAAACAGGAGACGGTGTTCTCTTC.

The chain joins TRBV28 to TRBJ1-1, with 8 bases that match TRBD1. V gave up 3 bases and J gave up 0 bases; unmatched junction bases: 0. Germline assignment: CDR1 MDHEN and CDR2 SYDVKM. The CDR3 is 14 amino acids. The CDR3 DNA reads as TGTGCCAGCAGTTTGGACAGGGTGAACACTGAAGCTTTCTTT. This gives the protein CASSLDRVNTEAFF.

The chain couples TRBV12-5 to TRBJ1-6; D possibly corresponds to TRBD1 (5 bases). CDR1 is LGHNT, CDR2 FRNRAP, per germline. The length of the CDR3 is 13 residues. V lost 7 bases to trimming and J lost 6 bases, with 10 bases between them. CDR3 coding DNA: TGTGCTAGTGCCAGCCAGGGTAATTCACCCCTCCACTTT. Translating it yields CASASQGNSPLHF. Filled out from reference TRBV12-5 and TRBJ1-6, the complete variable domain reads DARVTQTPRHKVTEMGQEVTMRCQPILGHNTVFWYRQTMMQGLELLAYFRNRAPLDDSGMPKDRFSAEMPDATLATLKIQPSEPRDSAVYFCASASQGNSPLHFGNGTRLTVT.